The entry below gives a single TCR beta chain sequence along with its context. The antigen is unknown. Here the gene names and germline are mouse. The sequence runs out 4 residues before the end of the CDR3; the remainder is reconstructed from the germline J gene. Within the sample, other DNA sequences also encode this same CDR3. RNA extraction and reverse transcription yielded cDNA as sequencing template. Repertoires were generated with immunoSEQ multiplex PCR, while TCRdb's copy carries only in-frame clones and drops some. This sample carries roughly 260,000 clones and no singletons, and roughly 1.2% goes to the top ten. The sample comes from a study of CD8+ T cells in alopecia areata. As for the study in general: Those receiving the skin were roughly 7-10-week-old female C3H/HeJ mice, whose grafts came from 6-12-month-old C3H/HeJ donors with spontaneous alopecia.

Notes on the study in general: Mice gave a clearer picture of TCR sharing than patients did, possibly for HLA-related reasons. In scalp samples, resident alphabeta T cells of normal skin are also sequenced. Clonality exceeded that of normal scalp in lesional scalp, most notably in alopecia totalis/universalis.

Pooled cutaneous lymph node cells were sorted using CD4, CD8alpha, NKG2D, NKG2ACE and other markers. CDR3 length equals 16 residues. The germline gives CDR1 LGHNA, CDR2 YNLKQL (reference sequence). The V and J ends lost 1 base and 0 bases, in that order; junction bases with no gene match: 2. Input material: CD4+ T cells sorted from a lymph node. The TCR sequence derives from a C3H/HeJ mouse with alopecia areata. The strain's MHC haplotype is H2-k. The rearrangement joins TRBV5 to TRBJ2-3; 9 positions agree with TRBD1. CDR3 DNA, as far as it was read: TGTGCCAGCAGCCAAGCGACAGGGGGTAGTGCAGAA. Translation: CASSQATGGSAE. The entire CDR3 protein reads CASSQATGGSAETLYF.